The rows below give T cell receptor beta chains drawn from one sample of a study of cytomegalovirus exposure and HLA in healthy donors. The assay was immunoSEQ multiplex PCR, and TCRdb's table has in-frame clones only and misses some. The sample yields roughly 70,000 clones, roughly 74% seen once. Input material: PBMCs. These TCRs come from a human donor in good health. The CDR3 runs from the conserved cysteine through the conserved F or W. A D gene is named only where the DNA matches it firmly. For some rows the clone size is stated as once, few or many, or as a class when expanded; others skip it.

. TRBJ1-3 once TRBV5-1 TGCGCCAGCAGCTTGGCCGGGGTCTCTGGAAACACCATATATTTT CASSLAGVSGNTIYF
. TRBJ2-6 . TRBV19 TGTGCCAGTAGTAAAAAGGGGCTCTCACCCTCTGGGGCCAACGTCCTGACTTTC CASSKKGLSPSGANVLTF
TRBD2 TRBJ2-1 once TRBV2 TGTGCCAGCAGGAGGGGACTAGCGGGAAACAACAATGAGCAGTTCTTC CASRRGLAGNNNEQFF
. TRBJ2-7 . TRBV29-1 TGCAGCGTTGAAACTTACGGGTACGAGCAGTACTTC CSVETYGYEQYF
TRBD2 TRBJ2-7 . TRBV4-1 TGCGCCAGCAGCCAGGAGACTAGCGGGGGTACCTACGAGCAGTACTTC CASSQETSGGTYEQYF
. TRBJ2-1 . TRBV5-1 TGCGCCAGCAGCCCATGGACAGACTACAATGAGCAGTTCTTC CASSPWTDYNEQFF
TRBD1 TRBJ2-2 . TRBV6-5 TGTGCCAGCACGGGACAGGGGCACACCGGGGAGCTGTTTTTT CASTGQGHTGELFF
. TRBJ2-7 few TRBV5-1 TGCGCCAGCAGCTTAACGGGACAAGCCGAGCAGTACTTC CASSLTGQAEQYF
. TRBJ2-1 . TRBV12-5 TGTGCTAGTGGTTACGAAACTCCGAACAATGAGCAGTTCTTC CASGYETPNNEQFF
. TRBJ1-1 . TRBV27 TGTGCCAGCAGGGGCGGCAGGGGAATGAACACTGAAGCTTTCTTT CASRGGRGMNTEAFF
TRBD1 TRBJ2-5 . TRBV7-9 TGTGCCAGCAGCGCGACAGGGGAAGAGACCCAGTACTTC CASSATGEETQYF
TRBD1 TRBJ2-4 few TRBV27 TGTGCCAGCAGTCGGGGGACAGGGGAGGGGGGATTAGCCAAAAACATTCAGTACTTC CASSRGTGEGGLAKNIQYF
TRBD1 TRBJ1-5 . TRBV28 TGTGCCAGCAAAAAAGGGGGCGGTCAGCCCCAGCATTTT CASKKGGGQPQHF
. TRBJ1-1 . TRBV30 TGTGCCTGGAGTTCCGGAGGTGAAGCTTTCTTT CAWSSGGEAFF
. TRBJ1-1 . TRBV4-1 TGCGCCAGCAGCCCCACGACAGCCAACACTGAAGCTTTCTTT CASSPTTANTEAFF
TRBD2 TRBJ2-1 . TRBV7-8 TGTGCCAGCAGCTCGATACTAGCGGGAGTTCTCCAGGATGAGCAGTTCTTC CASSSILAGVLQDEQFF
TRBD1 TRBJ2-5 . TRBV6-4 TGTGCCAGCAGTCGGACAGGGTCGGAGACCCAGTACTTC CASSRTGSETQYF
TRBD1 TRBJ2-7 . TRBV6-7 TGTGCCACCCCGGGACAGACGCCCTACGAGCAGTACTTC CATPGQTPYEQYF
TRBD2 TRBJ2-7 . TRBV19 TGTGCCAGTAGCCCGGGACTAGGCTACTACGAGCAGTACTTC CASSPGLGYYEQYF
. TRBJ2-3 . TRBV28 TGTGCCAGCACCCTTCTTCCCGGGGGGCCAGATACGCAGTATTTT CASTLLPGGPDTQYF